This T cell receptor (beta chain) originates from a study of beta chain features in type 1 diabetes. Points from the study as a whole: Fewer junction insertions and more nucleotide deletions appeared in type 1 diabetes patients. The study found moderately but significantly shorter TCRB CDR3s in all four CD4+ subsets of Type 1 diabetes patients.

There are 15 residues in the CDR3. Germline lookup yields CDR1 GTSNPN and CDR2 SVGIG (reference sequence). A CD45RO/CCR7/CD25/CD127/CD95/CD27 panel sorted naive, central memory, regulatory and stem cell-like memory CD4+ cells. Sequencing targeted expressed TCRB transcripts, as all isolated RNA had been reverse transcribed. Using immunoSEQ multiplex PCR, the repertoire was profiled, and TCRdb retains in-frame clones only, with some absent. The sample includes 500,000 to 850,000 clones, roughly an eighth seen only once; the top ten take approximately 0.043%. On this clone itself: Antigen: not known.

Sequencing was performed on naive CD4+ T cells from blood. The clonotype comes from a man aged 18 to 30 with type 1 diabetes. The rearrangement links TRBV30 to TRBJ2-7; D is uncertain. The CDR3 DNA is TGTGCTCTGGACCGCCCTCAATCCCCTTCCTACGAGCAGTACTTC. Protein: CALDRPQSPSYEQYF.